Listed below are T cell receptor beta chains from one sample, sequenced in a study of cytomegalovirus exposure and HLA in healthy donors. Only in-frame clones appear in the TCRdb table, and some are missing; sequencing was by immunoSEQ multiplex PCR. The data hold 150,000 to 200,000 clones, with 65% to 80% observed a single time. The specimen was PBMCs. The receptors stem from a female donor in good health and CMV-seronegative. Both conserved end residues are trimmed from each CDR3. D genes are given only for firm matches.

v_call: TRBV18
d_call: NA
cdr3_aa: ASSPTAEGNTIY

v_call: TRBV5-1
d_call: NA
cdr3_aa: ASSYWDTQETQY

v_call: TRBV6-6
d_call: NA
cdr3_aa: ASRHQGTPHNYGYT

v_call: TRBV5-1
d_call: NA
cdr3_aa: ASNEQGTREETQY

v_call: TRBV5-1
d_call: TRBD1
cdr3_aa: ASSSQGQDYGYT

v_call: TRBV27
d_call: TRBD2
cdr3_aa: ASKPQGLAGRGELF

v_call: TRBV2
d_call: NA
cdr3_aa: ASHPQGETQY

v_call: TRBV5-1
d_call: NA
cdr3_aa: ASSLDPTGPTETIY

v_call: TRBV5-1
d_call: NA
cdr3_aa: ASRNAAKRTGELF

v_call: TRBV7-6
d_call: NA
cdr3_aa: ASSLGTSNEQF

v_call: TRBV4-1
d_call: NA
cdr3_aa: ASSQGKSSYEQY

v_call: TRBV14
d_call: TRBD1
cdr3_aa: ASSRQGINEKLF

v_call: TRBV19
d_call: NA
cdr3_aa: ASARDSYEDEQY

v_call: TRBV5-5
d_call: TRBD1
cdr3_aa: ASSGWDRGNTIY

v_call: TRBV19
d_call: NA
cdr3_aa: ASSIAAGANYGYT

v_call: TRBV4-1
d_call: TRBD1
cdr3_aa: ASSHPGTGDGYT

v_call: TRBV30
d_call: TRBD1
cdr3_aa: AWSTHDRDTEAF

v_call: TRBV6-5
d_call: TRBD2
cdr3_aa: ASKTSGGFYEQY

v_call: TRBV5-1
d_call: TRBD1
cdr3_aa: ASRRGTGDTDTQY

v_call: TRBV4-1
d_call: TRBD2
cdr3_aa: ASRPGAGGVPDTQY

v_call: TRBV18
d_call: NA
cdr3_aa: ASSPDLGGTNTGELF

v_call: TRBV7-9
d_call: TRBD1
cdr3_aa: ASSLARWFRGQQETQY

v_call: TRBV6-5
d_call: TRBD1
cdr3_aa: ASSLGPAGQGRGYT

v_call: TRBV6-5
d_call: TRBD2
cdr3_aa: ASSSTTSTQLEQF

v_call: TRBV7-9
d_call: NA
cdr3_aa: ASSFTGRGANVLT

v_call: TRBV11-2
d_call: TRBD1
cdr3_aa: ASSHRGAGVYEQY

v_call: TRBV27
d_call: NA
cdr3_aa: ASRIHEEGAGLGTQY

v_call: TRBV27
d_call: NA
cdr3_aa: ASSLSGGNTEAF

v_call: TRBV19
d_call: TRBD2
cdr3_aa: ASSSLFRGGRNYEQY

v_call: TRBV15
d_call: TRBD2
cdr3_aa: ATKRGMGETQY

v_call: TRBV7-9
d_call: TRBD1
cdr3_aa: ASSPGQANSPLH

v_call: TRBV11-2
d_call: TRBD1
cdr3_aa: ASSRTGVGYT

v_call: TRBV19
d_call: NA
cdr3_aa: ASRTARNNEKLF

v_call: TRBV19
d_call: NA
cdr3_aa: ASSQGGDTQY

v_call: TRBV25-1
d_call: TRBD2
cdr3_aa: ASSPAGGFSGANVLT

v_call: TRBV13
d_call: TRBD2
cdr3_aa: ASSSRLAGPETQY

v_call: TRBV6-1
d_call: TRBD1
cdr3_aa: ASSLGQGYEQY

v_call: TRBV6-6
d_call: TRBD1
cdr3_aa: ASSYDRASEQY

v_call: TRBV6-4
d_call: NA
cdr3_aa: ASSDGGGTDTQY

v_call: TRBV7-3
d_call: NA
cdr3_aa: ASSLIATGELF

v_call: TRBV9
d_call: NA
cdr3_aa: ASSVRPIAVQETQY

v_call: TRBV6-5
d_call: NA
cdr3_aa: ASRGAGELF

v_call: TRBV7-2
d_call: TRBD2
cdr3_aa: ASSSPGTSGRVEQY

v_call: TRBV7-9
d_call: TRBD1
cdr3_aa: ASSLEGTGVSGYT

v_call: TRBV6-5
d_call: NA
cdr3_aa: ASSSSPNYGYT

v_call: TRBV10-3
d_call: TRBD2
cdr3_aa: AISEVGGETGELF

v_call: TRBV19
d_call: NA
cdr3_aa: ASSILGGTEAF

v_call: TRBV5-6
d_call: NA
cdr3_aa: ASSPWGVTNEKLF

v_call: TRBV19
d_call: NA
cdr3_aa: ASEPQARAYGYT

v_call: TRBV2
d_call: TRBD1
cdr3_aa: ASSRTGVYT

v_call: TRBV9
d_call: NA
cdr3_aa: ASSVAGKETQY

v_call: TRBV19
d_call: TRBD2
cdr3_aa: ASSISPSGRSRNEQF

v_call: TRBV11-2
d_call: NA
cdr3_aa: ASSPDGGYGYT

v_call: TRBV9
d_call: TRBD1
cdr3_aa: ASSVRGRDYGYT